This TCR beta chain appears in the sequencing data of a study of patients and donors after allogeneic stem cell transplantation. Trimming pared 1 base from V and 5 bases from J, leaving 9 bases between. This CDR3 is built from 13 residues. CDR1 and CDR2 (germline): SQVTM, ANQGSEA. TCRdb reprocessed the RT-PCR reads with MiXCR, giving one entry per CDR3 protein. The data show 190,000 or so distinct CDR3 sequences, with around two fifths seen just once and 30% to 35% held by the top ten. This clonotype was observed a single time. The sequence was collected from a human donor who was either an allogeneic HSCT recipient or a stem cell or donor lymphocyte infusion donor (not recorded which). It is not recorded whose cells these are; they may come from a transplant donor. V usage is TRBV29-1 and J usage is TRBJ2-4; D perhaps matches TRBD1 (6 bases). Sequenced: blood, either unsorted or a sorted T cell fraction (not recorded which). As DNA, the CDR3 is TGCAGCGTTGAAGGCAGGGGCCAAAACATTCAGTACTTC. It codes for CSVEGRGQNIQYF.